These 27 T cell receptor beta chains were all obtained from the same sample, sequenced in a study of T cell responses to AZD1222 COVID-19 vaccine. Repertoires were generated with immunoSEQ multiplex PCR, while TCRdb's copy carries only in-frame clones and drops some. The sample lists 100,000 to 120,000 clones, about 87% seen once, with over 1.5% in the top ten. Specimen: peripheral blood, collected on day 0 of AZD1222 vaccination. These receptors originate from an adult in good health.

The chain recombines TRBV27 with TRBJ1-2, with D possibly being TRBD1 (5 bases). The V and J ends lost 5 bases and 7 bases respectively, with 14 bases between them. The CDR3 extends over 13 amino acids. Germline V gives CDR1 MNHEY, CDR2 SMNVEV (reference sequence). CDR3: CASSNGGFVGYTF. CDR3 bases: TGTGCCAGCAGTAATGGGGGGTTCGTTGGCTACACCTTC.

This chain connects TRBV5-1 to TRBJ1-6, with 7 bases lining up with TRBD1. CDR3 length: 14 residues. With V trimmed by 1 base and J by 6 bases, 1 base remained unmatched. Germline CDR1 and CDR2: SGHRS and YFSETQ. The DNA of the CDR3 is TGCGCCAGCAGCTTGCGGACAGGTAATTCACCCCTCCACTTT. Amino acid sequence: CASSLRTGNSPLHF.

This clone turned up a few times. This sequence joins TRBV3-1 (or the pseudogene TRBV3-2) and TRBJ1-2; D gene uncertain. This CDR3 has 11 residues. Trimming removed 1 base at V and 8 bases at J, with 5 bases between. The germline V gene has CDR1 LGHDT and CDR2 YNNKEL (reference sequence). The CDR3 spells CASSQGRGYTF. CDR3 DNA sequence: TGTGCCAGCAGCCAAGGGCGCGGCTACACCTTC.

The genes are TRBV29-1 and TRBJ1-2, with D perhaps TRBD1 (5 bases). The V and J ends lost 0 bases and 8 bases respectively, with 16 bases between them. This CDR3 region has 14 residues. Germline loops: CDR1 SQVTM, CDR2 ANQGSEA. In nucleotides, the CDR3 is TGCAGCGTTGAAGAGTGGGGCGCTATGGAGGGCTACACCTTC. This encodes CSVEEWGAMEGYTF.

The rearrangement joins TRBV7-9 to TRBJ2-5, with 9 bases matching TRBD1. The V gene end was trimmed by 5 bases and the J gene end by 5 bases; junction bases not matched to a gene: 9. The germline gives CDR1 SEHNR, CDR2 FQNEAQ (reference sequence). The CDR3 contains 15 residues. Here the CDR3 reads CASSPQGAPRETQYF. The CDR3 DNA sequence: TGTGCCAGCAGCCCACAGGGGGCGCCCCGGGAGACCCAGTACTTC. Supplemented by reference TRBV7-9 and TRBJ2-5, the full variable domain reads DTGVSQNPRHKITKRGQNVTFRCDPISEHNRLYWYRQTLGQGPEFLTYFQNEAQLEKSRLLSDRFSAERPKGSFSTLEIQRTEQGDSAMYLCASSPQGAPRETQYFGPGTRLLVL.

The genes are TRBV6-5 and TRBJ1-1; unclear D gene. Germline V gene lookup returns CDR1 MNHEY and CDR2 SVGAGI. The CDR3 totals 15 residues. V was clipped by 2 bases and J by 4 bases, with 14 bases between them. In DNA form, the CDR3 reads TGTGCCAGCAGTTACGGAGGGAACGGTTTCACTGAAGCTTTCTTT. This encodes CASSYGGNGFTEAFF.

This rearrangement joins TRBV5-5 to TRBJ1-2, with a weak D call TRBD1 (6 bases). This CDR3 spans 17 amino acids. V was shortened by 0 bases and J by 0 bases, with 15 bases between the two germline ends. Per germline, CDR1 SGHKS and CDR2 YYEKEE (reference sequence). The CDR3 DNA sequence: TGTGCCAGCAGCTTGGCCCCGGGGGGCAGATCTAACTATGGCTACACCTTC. It translates to CASSLAPGGRSNYGYTF.

V usage is TRBV15 and J usage is TRBJ1-2; the D is unclear. The germline V gene has CDR1 LNHNV and CDR2 YYDKDF (reference sequence). CDR3 length: 14 amino acids. V was cut by 1 base and J by 4 bases, with 10 bases left in between. CDR3 bases: TGTGCCACCAGCAGAGGCCCAGACGCCTATGGCTACACCTTC. Its translation is CATSRGPDAYGYTF.

The V call is TRBV4-1, the J call TRBJ1-1; D call uncertain. The CDR3 length is 11 residues. Trimming took 4 bases from V and 2 from J, leaving 2 bases between them. Germline CDR1 MGHRA, CDR2 YSYEKL. The CDR3 sequence: CASSLNTEAFF. The CDR3 DNA sequence: TGCGCCAGCAGCCTAAACACTGAAGCTTTCTTT.

V usage is TRBV4-1 and J usage is TRBJ1-2; no clear D. Trimming removed 0 bases from V and 8 bases from J, with 13 bases in between. The CDR3 has 14 residues. Germline V gives CDR1 MGHRA, CDR2 YSYEKL. In DNA, the CDR3 is TGCGCCAGCAGCCAAGACCACGGCTTAAAGGGCTACACCTTC. Translated: CASSQDHGLKGYTF.

The chain couples TRBV7-6 to TRBJ1-1; D is ambiguous. CDR1 and CDR2 (germline): SGHVS, FNYEAQ. The CDR3 length is 13 residues. Deletions cut 5 bases from V and 0 bases from J, with 7 bases between. The CDR3 nucleotides are TGTGCCAGCAGCCCCTTGGTGAACACTGAAGCTTTCTTT. Translating gives CASSPLVNTEAFF.

V is TRBV24-1 and J is TRBJ1-2; D gene uncertain. Per germline, CDR1 KGHDR and CDR2 SFDVKD. Trimming took 3 bases from V and 4 from J, leaving 11 bases between them. The CDR3 covers 14 residues. The CDR3 sequence is CATSDPARGYGYTF. CDR3 DNA: TGTGCCACCAGTGATCCCGCCCGGGGCTATGGCTACACCTTC.

The V and J genes are TRBV7-6 and TRBJ2-2; the D call may be TRBD1 or TRBD2 (5 bases each). Between the trimmed V and J ends, which lost 5 bases and 3 bases, there was a span of 13 bases. Germline loops: CDR1 SGHVS, CDR2 FNYEAQ. The CDR3 consists of 15 residues. This CDR3 reads CASSPSEGYTGELFF. In DNA form, the CDR3 reads TGTGCCAGCAGCCCCTCCGAGGGGTACACCGGGGAGCTGTTTTTT.

V is TRBV5-1 and J is TRBJ2-1; D is unclear. CDR3 length equals 16 residues. V was clipped by 2 bases and J by 1 base, with 13 bases between them. Per germline, CDR1 SGHRS and CDR2 YFSETQ. The DNA for the CDR3 is TGCGCCAGCAGCTTCTTCAGCCCCCTATCCTACAATGAGCAGTTCTTC. This gives the protein CASSFFSPLSYNEQFF.

CDR3 sequence reads: CASSDVWSSSYNEQFF. The DNA of the CDR3 is TGTGCCAGCAGTGATGTCTGGTCGAGCTCCTACAATGAGCAGTTCTTC. The genes are TRBV2 and TRBJ2-1, with no clear D. CDR3 length: 16 amino acids. Germline V lookup: CDR1 SNHLY, CDR2 FYNNEI. V lost 3 bases, J lost 0 bases, and 12 bases lay in between.

The chain combines TRBV4-2 with TRBJ2-7; 7 bases line up with TRBD2. CDR1 is LGHNA, CDR2 YNFKEQ, per germline. The CDR3 covers 15 residues. V was clipped by 0 bases and J by 2 bases; unmatched bases: 4. As DNA, the CDR3 is TGTGCCAGCAGCCAAGAGACTAGCAGGGCCTACGAGCAGTACTTC. Residues: CASSQETSRAYEQYF.

Written as DNA, the CDR3 is TGTGCCACCAGTGATTTGAGTTATCAGCCCCAGCATTTT. It codes for CATSDLSYQPQHF. The chain joins TRBV24-1 to TRBJ1-5, with unresolved D. Trimming removed 0 bases at V and 5 bases at J, with 4 bases between. This CDR3 is built from 13 residues. The germline V gene has CDR1 KGHDR and CDR2 SFDVKD.

The CDR3 nucleotides are TGTGCCAGCAGCTTAGCACCCTCAGGCGCCGGACTTTCTGGGGCCAACGTCCTGACTTTC. This codes for CASSLAPSGAGLSGANVLTF. The chain is built from TRBV7-7 and TRBJ2-6, with D perhaps TRBD2 (5 bases). Looked up from germline, CDR1 is SSHAT and CDR2 is FNYEAQ (reference sequence). V dropped 0 bases and J dropped 1 base, with 19 bases sitting between them. The CDR3 has 20 amino acids.

This clone was counted only a few times. The V gene is TRBV6-5, the J gene TRBJ1-1; 12 nucleotides match TRBD1. The V gene end was trimmed by 9 bases and the J gene end by 2 bases; junction bases not matched to a gene: 4. The V gene's germline CDR1 is MNHEY and CDR2 SVGAGI. CDR3 length: 14 amino acids. This chain's CDR3 is CASSGTGGNTEAFF. The CDR3 DNA reads TGTGCCAGTTCTGGGACAGGGGGCAACACTGAAGCTTTCTTT.

The rearrangement links TRBV6-5 to TRBJ1-1, with D maybe TRBD1 (5 bases). Looked up from germline, CDR1 is MNHEY and CDR2 is SVGAGI. This CDR3 comprises 15 residues. With 4 bases removed from V and 1 base from J, the gap between germline ends came to 13 bases. In nucleotides, the CDR3 is TGTGCCAGCAGTTCGGGGCCAAGGTCGAACACTGAAGCTTTCTTT. It specifies CASSSGPRSNTEAFF.

CDR3 bases: TGCGCCAGCAGCCCGGGACAGTGGAACACTGAAGCTTTCTTT. Amino acids: CASSPGQWNTEAFF. The chain combines TRBV5-1 with TRBJ1-1; 7 bases align to TRBD1. Germline CDR1 reads SGHRS; CDR2 reads YFSETQ. J was trimmed by 1 base and V by 4 bases; bases with no gene match: 4. The CDR3 loop spans 14 amino acids.

The CDR3 region is CASSHRVASGSPNTGELFF. As DNA, the CDR3 is TGTGCCAGCAGCCATAGGGTGGCTAGCGGGAGCCCGAACACCGGGGAGCTGTTTTTT. The gene calls are TRBV7-8 and TRBJ2-2; 10 nucleotides line up with TRBD2. CDR1 is SGHVS and CDR2 is FQNEAQ in the germline V gene. The V segment lost 5 bases and the J segment 0 bases; nucleotides outside the gene matches: 12. The CDR3 loop spans 19 amino acids.

The V and J genes are TRBV7-2 and TRBJ1-2; no reliable D call. V was cut by 4 bases and J by 6 bases, with 15 bases left in between. Germline V gene sequence: CDR1 SGHTA, CDR2 FQGNSA. CDR3 size: 14 residues. The CDR3 DNA sequence: TGTGCCAGCAGCTCTGGGGTCGGCCGGGATGGCTACACCTTC. Translated, it gives CASSSGVGRDGYTF.

This chain connects TRBV19 to TRBJ1-3; 9 positions match TRBD1. The germline CDR1 and CDR2 sequences are LNHDA and SQIVND (reference sequence). V was pared by 10 bases and J by 0 bases, with 4 bases of the junction left unmatched. This CDR3 is 14 amino acids long. The CDR3 spells CATQTGGSGNTIYF. The CDR3 DNA follows: TGTGCCACTCAGACAGGGGGCTCTGGAAACACCATATATTTT.

The chain carries TRBV6-5 and TRBJ2-7; tentative D call: TRBD1 (6 bases). Trimming took 6 bases from V and 5 from J, leaving 14 bases between them. The CDR3 is 13 amino acids. Germline loops: CDR1 MNHEY, CDR2 SVGAGI. This chain's CDR3 is CASSLQGGDEQYF. DNA of the CDR3: TGTGCCAGCAGCCTACAGGGTGGCGACGAGCAGTACTTC.

In regard to this clone: Different DNA sequences within this sample yield the same CDR3. The CDR3 bases are TGTGCCAGCAGTGAATTGGAGAACACTGAAGCTTTCTTT. This sequence encodes CASSELENTEAFF. The chain employs TRBV2 and TRBJ1-1, with D unclear. V was shortened by 2 bases and J by 1 base, with 5 bases between the two germline ends. Per germline, CDR1 SNHLY and CDR2 FYNNEI. The CDR3 spans 13 residues.

The V and J genes are TRBV6-1 and TRBJ2-7; the D gene is possibly TRBD1 (5 bases). In germline, CDR1 is MNHNS, CDR2 SASEGT. The CDR3 consists of 14 residues. V was clipped by 2 bases and J by 3 bases, with 11 bases between them. CDR3 in DNA: TGTGCCAGCAGTGAATTACAGGAGTTCTACGAGCAGTACTTC. Amino acids: CASSELQEFYEQYF.